Below are 26 T cell receptor beta chains sequenced from a single sample in a study of blood T cell repertoires in COVID-19. Libraries were prepared by immunoSEQ multiplex PCR; TCRdb keeps only in-frame clonotypes and omits some of them. The sample includes fewer than 200,000 clones, almost 80% of them seen just once. Material: PBMCs or T cells enriched from blood (not recorded which). These receptors were taken from a woman in her fifties or sixties who had recovered from COVID-19.

The genes are TRBV27 and TRBJ2-7; D is unclear. Germline assignment: CDR1 MNHEY and CDR2 SMNVEV (reference sequence). The CDR3 is 11 amino acids. Trimming pared 8 bases from V and 6 bases from J, leaving 11 bases between. The CDR3 nucleotides read TGTGCCAGCGGTAAAACGGGCGAGCAGTACTTC. This gives the protein CASGKTGEQYF.

V gene TRBV28 combines with J gene TRBJ2-2; 13 bases are a match to TRBD2. Germline V CDR1 and CDR2: MDHEN, SYDVKM. CDR3 size: 16 residues. V shed 2 bases and J 7 bases; nucleotides not matched to a gene: 4. The chain's CDR3 is CASSLGGLAGYGELFF. Written as DNA, the CDR3 is TGTGCCAGCAGTTTAGGGGGACTAGCGGGGTACGGGGAGCTGTTTTTT. Full variable domain (missing parts from reference TRBV28 and TRBJ2-2): DVKVTQSSRYLVKRTGEKVFLECVQDMDHENMFWYRQDPGLGLRLIYFSYDVKMKEKGDIPEGYSVSREKKERFSLILESASTNQTSMYLCASSLGGLAGYGELFFGEGSRLTVL.

V is TRBV9 and J is TRBJ2-3; D unclear. Looked up from germline, CDR1 is SGDLS and CDR2 is YYNGEE. Trimming removed 3 bases from V and 0 bases from J, with 11 bases in between. The CDR3 loop spans 15 amino acids. The CDR3 coding sequence is TGTGCCAGCAGCGCGGCGGAAACTAGCACAGATACGCAGTATTTT. Translation gives CASSAAETSTDTQYF.

The rearrangement links TRBV21-1 to TRBJ1-6. TRBV21-1 represents a pseudogene. The CDR3 totals 21 residues. This CDR3 is CASSKVPGGGLHRPVDSPLHF. In nucleotides, the CDR3 is TGTGCCAGCAGCAAAGTGCCTGGGGGGGGTCTCCACCGTCCGGTCGATTCACCCCTCCACTTT.

The gene calls are TRBV7-3 and TRBJ2-3; no clear D gene. V lost 1 base, J lost 1 base, and 6 bases lay in between. This CDR3 region has 14 residues. Germline loops: CDR1 SGHTA, CDR2 FQGTGA. The DNA for the CDR3 is TGTGCCAGCAGCTTAATCGCGGGCACAGATACGCAGTATTTT. Its protein product is CASSLIAGTDTQYF.

This chain uses TRBV28 with TRBJ1-1; D unresolved. There are 14 residues in the CDR3. V lost 6 bases to trimming and J lost 10 bases, with 21 bases between them. Germline lookup yields CDR1 MDHEN and CDR2 SYDVKM. The CDR3: CASSPAQSLGAAFF. CDR3 bases: TGTGCCAGCAGCCCGGCCCAGTCGTTAGGAGCAGCTTTCTTT.

The CDR3 protein is CDQPRVILGTGCEQYF. CDR3 in DNA: TGTGATCAACCCCGGGTCATCTTGGGTACGGGGTGCGAGCAGTACTTC. J is TRBJ2-7 and V is TRBV28, with a tentative D call TRBD2 (5 bases). The CDR3 spans 16 residues. Germline CDR1 is MDHEN and CDR2 is SYDVKM. Full variable domain (outside the CDR3, taken from reference TRBV28 and TRBJ2-7): DVKVTQSSRYLVKRTGEKVFLECVQDMDHENMFWYRQDPGLGLRLIYFSYDVKMKEKGDIPEGYSVSREKKERFSLILESASTNQTSMYLCDQPRVILGTGCEQYFGPGTRLTVT.

The chain links TRBV5-1 to TRBJ2-5; D remains ambiguous. CDR1 is SGHRS and CDR2 is YFSETQ in the germline V gene. This CDR3 contains 13 residues. Trimming removed 4 bases from V and 2 bases from J, with 9 bases in between. CDR3 in DNA: TGCGCCAGCAGCCCCCAGTCACAAGAGACCCAGTACTTC. Translation: CASSPQSQETQYF. Drawing the rest from reference TRBV5-1 and TRBJ2-5, the complete variable domain is KAGVTQTPRYLIKTRGQQVTLSCSPISGHRSVSWYQQTPGQGLQFLFEYFSETQRNKGNFPGRFSGRQFSNSRSEMNVSTLELGDSALYLCASSPQSQETQYFGPGTRLLVL.

The chain employs TRBV7-3 and TRBJ1-1; D may be TRBD1 (5 bases). Looked up from germline, CDR1 is SGHTA and CDR2 is FQGTGA. The CDR3 consists of 13 residues. V lost 2 bases, J lost 7 bases, and 11 bases lay in between. CDR3 loop: CASSLVREGEAFF. In DNA, the CDR3 is TGTGCCAGCAGCTTAGTCAGGGAGGGTGAAGCTTTCTTT.

The chain carries TRBV19 and TRBJ1-3; D unclear. CDR1 is LNHDA, CDR2 SQIVND, per germline (reference sequence). CDR3 size: 13 residues. V was clipped by 6 bases and J by 6 bases, with 12 bases between them. The CDR3 reads CASRSREENTIYF. CDR3 bases: TGTGCCAGTAGAAGTCGGGAGGAAAACACCATATATTTT.

CDR3 residues: CASSLMQAGQETQYF. Written as DNA, the CDR3 is TGTGCCAGCAGTTTAATGCAGGCAGGGCAAGAGACCCAGTACTTC. The chain uses TRBV28 and TRBJ2-5; TRBD1 might be the D (5 bases). Between the trimmed V and J ends, which lost 2 bases and 2 bases, there was a span of 12 bases. Germline V gene lookup returns CDR1 MDHEN and CDR2 SYDVKM. The CDR3 has 15 residues.

This chain connects TRBV24-1 to TRBJ2-1, with 9 bases identical to TRBD2. Unmatched junction bases numbered 3, after V lost 0 bases and J lost 7 bases. CDR1 is KGHDR, CDR2 SFDVKD, per germline. This CDR3 comprises 15 residues. The CDR3 reads CATSDLAGGHNEQFF. DNA for the CDR3: TGTGCCACCAGTGATTTGGCGGGAGGGCATAATGAGCAGTTCTTC.

This rearrangement joins TRBV27 to TRBJ1-5, with a weak D call TRBD1 (6 bases). V gave up 3 bases and J gave up 5 bases, with 17 bases separating them. Germline-derived CDR1 and CDR2 are MNHEY and SMNVEV (reference sequence). This CDR3 spans 16 amino acids. The CDR3 DNA follows: TGTGCCAGCAGTTTGGGGGGGGCTAATCCTTATCAGCCCCAGCATTTT. Amino acids: CASSLGGANPYQPQHF.

This chain connects TRBV2 to TRBJ1-5; 7 nucleotides align to TRBD1. With V trimmed by 7 bases and J by 0 bases, 3 bases remained unmatched. Germline V lookup: CDR1 SNHLY, CDR2 FYNNEI. The CDR3 totals 14 residues. CDR3: CASTGQDSNQPQHF. CDR3 nucleotides: TGTGCCAGCACAGGACAGGATAGCAATCAGCCCCAGCATTTT.

The chain is built from TRBV28 and TRBJ1-2; maybe TRBD1 (6 bases). Germline V gene sequence: CDR1 MDHEN, CDR2 SYDVKM. The germline V and J ends were trimmed by 6 bases and 6 bases, with 14 bases remaining between them. CDR3 length: 13 residues. The DNA of the CDR3 is TGTGCCAGCAGATCCGGGACAAAAGATGGCTACACCTTC. The encoded protein is CASRSGTKDGYTF.

This clone occurred a few times. V is TRBV24-1 and J is TRBJ2-5; D is perhaps TRBD2 (5 bases). In germline, CDR1 is KGHDR, CDR2 SFDVKD. V gave up 4 bases and J gave up 7 bases, with 12 bases separating them. CDR3 size: 13 residues. Here the CDR3 reads CATSERALGTQYF. In nucleotides, the CDR3 is TGTGCCACCAGTGAGAGGGCCCTCGGGACCCAGTACTTC.

The CDR3 DNA is TGTGCCAGCAGCGCAGGGCACAGTAACTATGGCTACACCTTC. As protein: CASSAGHSNYGYTF. This chain uses TRBV6-5 with TRBJ1-2, with a tentative D call TRBD1 (5 bases). V lost 6 bases and J 1 base, leaving 12 bases between the germline ends. Germline V gene sequence: CDR1 MNHEY, CDR2 SVGAGI. The CDR3 has 14 amino acids.

The chain uses TRBV9 and TRBJ1-1; possibly TRBD1 for D (5 bases). Per germline, CDR1 SGDLS and CDR2 YYNGEE. The ends were cut back, 0 bases at V and 7 bases at J, with 16 bases in the middle. The CDR3 runs 15 residues. CDR3 region: CASSVDSGGRNEAFF. The CDR3 nucleotides are TGTGCCAGCAGCGTAGATTCGGGGGGTCGGAATGAAGCTTTCTTT. Full variable domain (missing parts from reference TRBV9 and TRBJ1-1): DSGVTQTPKHLITATGQRVTLRCSPRSGDLSVYWYQQSLDQGLQFLIQYYNGEERAKGNILERFSAQQFPDLHSELNLSSLELGDSALYFCASSVDSGGRNEAFFGQGTRLTVV.

This sequence joins TRBV10-2 and TRBJ2-5; TRBD2 matches 8 bases. The CDR3 spans 12 residues. Germline V CDR1 and CDR2: WSHSY, SAAADI. Unmatched junction bases numbered 5, after V lost 9 bases and J lost 5 bases. The CDR3 spells CASSGNRETQYF. The CDR3 DNA sequence: TGCGCCAGTAGCGGGAACCGGGAGACCCAGTACTTC.

V and J are TRBV5-1 and TRBJ1-3; 7 bases are shared with TRBD1. This CDR3 is built from 14 residues. Germline trimming cut 3 bases from V and 3 bases from J; bases unmatched to any gene: 3. Germline assignment: CDR1 SGHRS and CDR2 YFSETQ. CDR3 in amino acids: CASSSGDSGNTIYF. CDR3 nucleotide sequence: TGCGCCAGCAGCTCAGGGGACAGTGGAAACACCATATATTTT.

The chain recombines TRBV28 with TRBJ2-1; D ambiguous. Germline values: CDR1 MDHEN, CDR2 SYDVKM. The CDR3 is 11 residues long. Trimming shortened V by 5 bases and J by 4 bases, and 3 bases separated the two germline ends. CDR3 amino acids: CASSTYNEQFF. The DNA for the CDR3 is TGTGCCAGCAGTACTTACAATGAGCAGTTCTTC. Drawing the rest from reference TRBV28 and TRBJ2-1, the complete variable domain is DVKVTQSSRYLVKRTGEKVFLECVQDMDHENMFWYRQDPGLGLRLIYFSYDVKMKEKGDIPEGYSVSREKKERFSLILESASTNQTSMYLCASSTYNEQFFGPGTRLTVL.

This clone has more than one count but fewer than ten. The CDR3 reads CASILGQGDQPQHF. Written as DNA, the CDR3 is TGTGCCAGCATCCTGGGACAGGGAGATCAGCCCCAGCATTTT. The V and J genes are TRBV2 and TRBJ1-5; 9 bases match TRBD1. The junction had 6 bases not matched to a gene; V was cut back by 7 bases and J by 5 bases. Germline V gene sequence: CDR1 SNHLY, CDR2 FYNNEI. This CDR3 is built from 14 residues.

The V gene is TRBV5-1, the J gene TRBJ2-1; 9 nucleotides match TRBD1. Germline lookup yields CDR1 SGHRS and CDR2 YFSETQ. CDR3 length equals 14 residues. Losses at the gene ends were 6 bases for V and 8 bases for J; bases not matched to a gene: 9. This CDR3 is CASTPGDREHEQFF. The CDR3 DNA is TGCGCCAGCACCCCTGGGGACAGGGAACATGAGCAGTTCTTC.

The chain links TRBV7-2 to TRBJ1-5; D gene ambiguous. V was cut by 0 bases and J by 4 bases, with 13 bases left in between. Germline V lookup: CDR1 SGHTA, CDR2 FQGNSA. This CDR3 is 16 amino acids long. The CDR3 DNA follows: TGTGCCAGCAGCTTAGCGACAAACATTGGTAATCAGCCCCAGCATTTT. Its protein product is CASSLATNIGNQPQHF.

The chain links TRBV7-2 to TRBJ1-3; D gene ambiguous. The V end lost 1 base, the J end lost 4 bases, and 17 bases lay between the germline ends. This CDR3 has 17 residues. Germline V gene data show CDR1 as SGHTA and CDR2 as FQGNSA. Here the CDR3 DNA reads TGTGCCAGCAGCTTAGGCTTCAGGTCCGCTACCGGAAACACCATATATTTT. It is translated as CASSLGFRSATGNTIYF.

This clone was seen only a few times. The chain links TRBV27 to TRBJ1-2; 10 bases are shared with TRBD1. This CDR3 has 14 amino acids. Germline V gene data show CDR1 as MNHEY and CDR2 as SMNVEV (reference sequence). J gave up 4 bases and V 5 bases, and 4 bases lay outside the gene matches. CDR3 residues: CASSRDRGFYGYTF. The CDR3 DNA sequence: TGTGCCAGCAGTCGGGACAGGGGTTTCTATGGCTACACCTTC.